One and the same sample provided the 14 T cell receptor beta chains below, sequenced in a study of early T cells in non-severe SARS-CoV-2 infection. TCRdb itself ran the 5' RACE reads through MiXCR, one entry per CDR3 protein. Among over 85,000 distinct CDR3 sequences listed, roughly 17% were seen once. Sequencing used whole blood. The receptors originated from an adult who was a healthcare worker with PCR-confirmed SARS-CoV-2 infection or an uninfected control (not recorded which).

The rearrangement uses TRBV27 and TRBJ1-5; TRBD1 might be the D (5 bases). This CDR3 is built from 13 residues. The germline V and J ends were trimmed by 3 bases and 7 bases, with 10 bases remaining between them. Germline-derived CDR1 and CDR2 are MNHEY and SMNVEV (reference sequence). This CDR3 reads CASSFGRDQPQHF. The CDR3 DNA reads as TGTGCCAGCAGTTTTGGCAGGGACCAGCCCCAGCATTTT.

This clonotype was observed many times. The genes are TRBV20-1 and TRBJ1-1, with D uncertain. V was clipped by 5 bases and J by 0 bases, with 16 bases between them. CDR1 is DFQATT, CDR2 SNEGSKA, per germline (reference sequence). The CDR3 extends over 15 amino acids. In DNA, the CDR3 is TGCAGTGCTTCTCCCTCGGTGGAAATGAACACTGAAGCTTTCTTT. Its protein is CSASPSVEMNTEAFF.

The sample holds a few counts of this clonotype. The chain links TRBV12-3 or TRBV12-4 to TRBJ1-3, with D perhaps matching TRBD1 (6 bases). V was shortened by 5 bases and J by 0 bases, with 23 bases between the two germline ends. This CDR3 has 19 residues. The CDR3 region has the DNA TGTGCCAGCAGTCCGCCAAGATCGACAGGTCCTTACTCTGGAAACACCATATATTTT. Amino acids: CASSPPRSTGPYSGNTIYF.

The sample holds many counts of this clonotype. The rearrangement joins TRBV7-2 to TRBJ2-3, with 7 bases lining up with TRBD2. V lost 6 bases to trimming and J lost 1 base; unmatched junction nucleotides: 19. Germline assignment: CDR1 SGHTA and CDR2 FQGNSA. CDR3 length: 19 residues. The CDR3 coding sequence is TGTGCCAGCAGGGCCTTACGCCGGGACTACTTCTCGGGCACAGATACGCAGTATTTT. Translation: CASRALRRDYFSGTDTQYF.

The sample holds a few counts of this clonotype. The V gene is TRBV6-5, the J gene TRBJ2-1; possibly TRBD2 for D (5 bases). This CDR3 is 14 amino acids long. Between the trimmed V and J ends, which lost 0 bases and 6 bases, there was a span of 9 bases. Germline V gene lookup returns CDR1 MNHEY and CDR2 SVGAGI. The CDR3 DNA reads TGTGCCAGCAGTTACTCCGGGGATATCAATGAGCAGTTCTTC. It translates to CASSYSGDINEQFF.

This clonotype was found a few times. The genes are TRBV29-1 and TRBJ2-1; TRBD2 matches 10 bases. Unmatched junction bases numbered 11, after V lost 6 bases and J lost 6 bases. This CDR3 has 15 residues. CDR1 SQVTM and CDR2 ANQGSEA come from the germline V gene. CDR3 loop: CSVSETSGRANEQFF. As DNA, the CDR3 is TGCAGCGTCTCCGAAACCAGCGGGAGGGCCAATGAGCAGTTCTTC.

A few counts support this clonotype. The chain employs TRBV20-1 and TRBJ2-1; 8 bases agree with TRBD1. CDR1 is DFQATT, CDR2 SNEGSKA, per germline (reference sequence). The CDR3 is 11 amino acids. J was trimmed by 10 bases and V by 6 bases; bases with no gene match: 5. CDR3 in amino acids: CSAVTGDEQFF. The CDR3 bases are TGCAGTGCGGTGACAGGGGACGAGCAGTTCTTC.

The chain recombines TRBV5-1 with TRBJ2-5; TRBD1 matches at 7 bases. There are 15 residues in the CDR3. V was clipped by 4 bases and J by 2 bases; unmatched bases: 8. Germline CDR1 reads SGHRS; CDR2 reads YFSETQ. The CDR3 nucleotides read TGCGCCAGCAGCCTACAGGGGACCCTACAAGAGACCCAGTACTTC. Residues: CASSLQGTLQETQYF.

V gene TRBV5-1 combines with J gene TRBJ2-2, with D tentatively TRBD1 (6 bases). This CDR3 comprises 15 residues. Per germline, CDR1 SGHRS and CDR2 YFSETQ. V was cut by 4 bases and J by 3 bases, with 13 bases left in between. CDR3 sequence reads: CASSLETGYTGELFF. In nucleotides, the CDR3 is TGCGCCAGCAGCCTGGAAACAGGGTACACCGGGGAGCTGTTTTTT.

This clonotype was picked up many times. The chain has TRBV7-8 and TRBJ2-3; no reliable D call. V was shortened by 2 bases and J by 2 bases, with 11 bases between the two germline ends. Germline V gene lookup returns CDR1 SGHVS and CDR2 FQNEAQ. The CDR3 totals 15 residues. This CDR3 is CASSLFGGSTDTQYF. CDR3 DNA: TGTGCCAGCAGCTTATTCGGCGGATCCACAGATACGCAGTATTTT.

This sequence joins TRBV7-2 and TRBJ2-1; the D is unclear. Trimming left V 5 bases short and J 2 bases short, with 7 bases between. The germline V gene has CDR1 SGHTA and CDR2 FQGNSA. The CDR3 covers 13 residues. CDR3 sequence: CASSLQAYNEQFF. CDR3 sequence (DNA): TGTGCCAGCAGCCTCCAGGCCTACAATGAGCAGTTCTTC.

This chain's CDR3 is CASSLGPSAGGPEQFF. CDR3 bases: TGTGCCAGCAGCTTAGGACCGTCTGCGGGAGGGCCTGAGCAGTTCTTC. The chain has TRBV11-2 and TRBJ2-1, with 9 bases aligning to TRBD2. With V trimmed by 1 base and J by 9 bases, 10 bases remained unmatched. CDR1 is SGHAT, CDR2 FQNNGV, per germline. CDR3 size: 16 residues.

In this sample, this clonotype turned up many times. CDR3 nucleotide sequence: TGTGCCAGCCTGGGCGGGTCCCCCTTGGATGAGCAGTTCTTC. Its translation: CASLGGSPLDEQFF. The gene calls are TRBV27 and TRBJ2-1, with D possibly matching TRBD2 (5 bases). V was pared by 8 bases and J by 8 bases, with 19 bases between. The CDR3 runs 14 residues. From germline, CDR1 is MNHEY and CDR2 SMNVEV (reference sequence).

V usage is TRBV29-1 and J usage is TRBJ2-7; D remains ambiguous. V was clipped by 7 bases and J by 4 bases, with 17 bases between them. The V gene's germline CDR1 is SQVTM and CDR2 ANQGSEA. The length of the CDR3 is 13 residues. The CDR3 protein is CSALAGDGYEQYF. CDR3 DNA sequence: TGCAGCGCCCTCGCAGGTGATGGGTACGAGCAGTACTTC.